A selection of T cell receptor beta chains follows, all from one sample in a study of identical twins. MiXCR, run by TCRdb on the 5' RACE reads, gives a single entry per CDR3 protein. The sample has about 470,000 distinct CDR3 sequences, 20% to 25% seen once. This sample also belongs to another study, concerning T cells expressing NK-cell markers.

The sample consisted of CD4+ T cells sorted from blood. The receptors were gathered from a woman younger than 30 in good health. The CDR3 runs from the conserved cysteine through the conserved F or W. The order of the fields is clone size, J gene, V gene, D gene, CDR3 protein, CDR3 DNA. The D gene is left open where the match is weak. The size entry is marked missing in some rows and otherwise reads once, few, many or a size class.

size: few
J: TRBJ1-5
V: TRBV2
D: .
CDR3: CASSGNGLYQPQHF
DNA: TGTGCCAGCAGTGGAAACGGACTCTATCAGCCCCAGCATTTT

size: .
J: TRBJ2-7
V: TRBV6-2/TRBV6-3
D: .
CDR3: CASSYSLSYEQYF
DNA: TGTGCCAGCAGTTACTCCCTCTCCTACGAGCAGTACTTC

size: few
J: TRBJ2-7
V: TRBV7-9
D: .
CDR3: CASSPTPRVAEQYF
DNA: TGTGCCAGCAGCCCCACCCCTCGGGTCGCCGAGCAGTACTTC

size: .
J: TRBJ2-5
V: TRBV15
D: .
CDR3: CATSRGGLGQKETQYF
DNA: TGTGCCACCAGCAGAGGCGGTCTAGGACAGAAAGAGACCCAGTACTTC

size: few
J: TRBJ1-1
V: TRBV20-1
D: .
CDR3: CSATFNSGRAFF
DNA: TGCAGTGCTACCTTTAACTCAGGGAGAGCTTTCTTT

size: .
J: TRBJ1-1
V: TRBV12-3/TRBV12-4
D: .
CDR3: CASTKQGNTEAFF
DNA: TGTGCCAGCACCAAACAGGGAAACACTGAAGCTTTCTTT

size: .
J: TRBJ2-3
V: TRBV3-1
D: .
CDR3: CASSQDLGAGTDTQYF
DNA: TGTGCCAGCAGCCAAGATCTGGGGGCAGGCACAGATACGCAGTATTTT

size: .
J: TRBJ2-5
V: TRBV12-3/TRBV12-4
D: .
CDR3: CASNIGGTRETQYF
DNA: TGTGCCAGCAACATAGGGGGGACTCGAGAGACCCAGTACTTC

size: .
J: TRBJ2-7
V: TRBV18
D: TRBD2
CDR3: CASSWRERYEQYF
DNA: TGTGCCAGCTCATGGCGGGAGCGCTACGAGCAGTACTTC

size: .
J: TRBJ2-7
V: TRBV4-1
D: TRBD1
CDR3: CASGKPGQGYEQYF
DNA: TGCGCCAGCGGTAAACCGGGACAGGGGTACGAGCAGTACTTC

size: few
J: TRBJ1-1
V: TRBV5-1
D: .
CDR3: CASSSTRGGAARDTEAFF
DNA: TGCGCCAGCAGCTCGACCCGAGGAGGCGCGGCGCGGGACACTGAAGCTTTCTTT

size: .
J: TRBJ2-1
V: TRBV11-2
D: TRBD2
CDR3: CASSPLRTSGTSSPYNEQFF
DNA: TGTGCCAGCAGCCCCCTAAGGACTAGCGGGACGTCGAGCCCCTACAATGAGCAGTTCTTC

size: .
J: TRBJ1-1
V: TRBV12-3/TRBV12-4
D: .
CDR3: CASSLGGVRAEAFF
DNA: TGTGCCAGCAGTTTAGGCGGGGTTCGGGCTGAAGCTTTCTTT

size: .
J: TRBJ2-5
V: TRBV10-3
D: .
CDR3: CAIGQQETQYF
DNA: TGTGCCATCGGTCAACAAGAGACCCAGTACTTC

size: .
J: TRBJ2-7
V: TRBV12-5
D: .
CDR3: CASGLVPSQGWNEQYF
DNA: TGTGCTAGTGGTTTGGTACCTTCTCAGGGATGGAACGAGCAGTACTTC

size: .
J: TRBJ2-3
V: TRBV28
D: TRBD2
CDR3: CASSPTSGRTDTQYF
DNA: TGTGCCAGCAGTCCCACTAGCGGGCGCACAGATACGCAGTATTTT

size: few
J: TRBJ2-3
V: TRBV12-3/TRBV12-4
D: .
CDR3: CASSFPSSVHLIRDTQYF
DNA: TGTGCCAGCAGTTTCCCCTCCTCGGTCCATCTCATTCGGGATACGCAGTATTTT

size: few
J: TRBJ2-3
V: TRBV6-1
D: TRBD2
CDR3: CASNPTSGVPTDTQYF
DNA: TGTGCCAGCAATCCTACTAGCGGGGTTCCCACAGATACGCAGTATTTT

size: .
J: TRBJ2-3
V: TRBV11-2
D: .
CDR3: CASSLDFTAQISPSSTDTQYF
DNA: TGTGCCAGCAGCTTAGATTTTACGGCACAGATTTCCCCCTCTAGCACAGATACGCAGTATTTT

size: .
J: TRBJ2-1
V: TRBV20-1
D: .
CDR3: CSARDDPTYNEQFF
DNA: TGCAGTGCTAGAGATGACCCAACTTACAATGAGCAGTTCTTC